This T cell receptor (beta chain) was sequenced for a study of T cells in Graves' hyperthyroidism and ophthalmopathy. Study as a whole: Peripheral blood was taken when the disease was first diagnosed, before any treatment began. The study, taken as a whole, reports: A model using 13 V-J features told ophthalmopathy apart from stable hyperthyroidism. Ophthalmopathy, as predicted by the model, came a median roughly 6.5 months after the prediction.

The V gene lost 0 bases and the J gene lost 2 bases, with 8 bases spanning the gap. Germline loops: CDR1 SGHKS, CDR2 YYEKEE (reference sequence). CDR3 length equals 14 residues. Source material for PBMCs was about 10 ml fresh peripheral blood. The source material, RNA transcripts, was used to amplify TCR beta CDR3 regions. A first-round RT-PCR of the TCR CDR3 used the HTBI primer set. TCRdb independently ran MiXCR on the multiplex PCR reads; one entry per CDR3 protein. The sample comprises around 350,000 distinct CDR3 sequences, 19% of which are singletons, and about 3.5% rests with the top ten. On this clonotype itself: Its matching antigen is unknown.

The genes are TRBV5-5 and TRBJ1-1; no firm D call. The sequencing sample was made of blood. This TCR was sampled from a woman between 18 and 29 years old with Graves' hyperthyroidism. This CDR3 reads CASSLGVANTEAFF. CDR3 DNA: TGTGCCAGCAGCTTGGGTGTGGCCAACACTGAAGCTTTCTTT.